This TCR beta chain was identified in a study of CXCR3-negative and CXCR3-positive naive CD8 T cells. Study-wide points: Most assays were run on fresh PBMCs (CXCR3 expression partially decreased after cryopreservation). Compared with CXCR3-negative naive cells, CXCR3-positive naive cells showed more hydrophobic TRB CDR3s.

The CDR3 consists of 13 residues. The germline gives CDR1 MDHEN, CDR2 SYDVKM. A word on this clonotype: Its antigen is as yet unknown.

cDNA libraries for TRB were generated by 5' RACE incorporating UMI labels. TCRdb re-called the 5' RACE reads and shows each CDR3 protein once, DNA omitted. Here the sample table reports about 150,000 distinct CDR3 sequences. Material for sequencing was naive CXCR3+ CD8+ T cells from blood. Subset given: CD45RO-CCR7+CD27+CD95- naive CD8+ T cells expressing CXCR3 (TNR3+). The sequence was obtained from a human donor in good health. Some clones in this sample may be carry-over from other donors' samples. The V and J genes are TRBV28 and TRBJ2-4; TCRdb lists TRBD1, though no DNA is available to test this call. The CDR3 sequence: CATGGFSKNIQYF.